The 14 T cell receptor beta chains reported below all come from one sample, sequenced in a study of human T cells and chemical hapten exposure. TCRdb analysed the RACE reads with MiXCR anew, one entry per CDR3 protein. This table has approximately 400,000 distinct CDR3 sequences, less than 6.5% appearing once. The sample's time point: pre-sensitization, week 0. The treatment denotes: therapeutic diphenylcyclopropenone sensitization with weekly scalp DPC. The source material was whole blood, sampled in connection with sensitization to the hapten diphenylcyclopropenone (DPC). These receptors came from a woman aged 45 to 65 with alopecia areata. Some clones in this sample may be carry-over from other donors' samples.

This clonotype showed up many times. This sequence joins TRBV4-3 and TRBJ1-6, with D uncertain. V was clipped by 5 bases and J by 3 bases, with 11 bases between them. Germline CDR1 LGHNA, CDR2 YSLEER. This CDR3 contains 15 residues. The CDR3 nucleotides are TGCGCCAGCAGCGAGACGACGGGCTATAATTCACCCCTCCACTTT. This gives the protein CASSETTGYNSPLHF.

V gene TRBV7-9 combines with J gene TRBJ2-3; D possibly corresponds to TRBD2 (5 bases). Trimming pared 1 base from V and 5 bases from J, leaving 7 bases between. Per germline, CDR1 SEHNR and CDR2 FQNEAQ (reference sequence). The CDR3 contains 13 residues. The CDR3 loop is CASSLDGIDTQYF. The DNA for the CDR3 is TGTGCCAGCAGCTTAGACGGGATAGATACGCAGTATTTT.

The V and J genes are TRBV27 and TRBJ1-5; D unclear. V was shortened by 6 bases and J by 1 base, with 13 bases between the two germline ends. The germline V gene encodes CDR1 MNHEY and CDR2 SMNVEV (reference sequence). The CDR3 spans 15 residues. The CDR3 reads CASRVHRGSNQPQHF. The CDR3 DNA sequence: TGTGCCAGCAGGGTCCATCGTGGGAGCAATCAGCCCCAGCATTTT.

The chain joins TRBV4-3 to TRBJ2-4, with TRBD2 matching 13 bases. CDR1 is LGHNA, CDR2 YSLEER, per germline. Trimming removed 4 bases from V and 5 bases from J; junction bases left unmatched: 8. The CDR3 sequence is 17 residues long. This chain's CDR3 is CASSPRLAGGRENIQYF. The DNA of the CDR3 is TGCGCCAGCAGCCCTCGACTAGCGGGGGGTCGAGAAAACATTCAGTACTTC.

This clonotype has a handful of counts. This chain joins TRBV9 and TRBJ1-6, with D perhaps TRBD1 (5 bases). Germline V gives CDR1 SGDLS, CDR2 YYNGEE. This CDR3 is 14 amino acids long. Between the trimmed V and J ends, which lost 3 bases and 5 bases, there was a span of 9 bases. CDR3 nucleotides: TGTGCCAGCAGCGACAGGACTCATAATTCACCCCTCCACTTT. Its translation: CASSDRTHNSPLHF.

There are many counts of this clonotype. V is TRBV28 and J is TRBJ2-5, with 10 bases that match TRBD1. The CDR3 has 16 residues. Trimming at V came to 5 bases and at J to 3 bases, leaving 9 bases not matched to a gene. CDR1 MDHEN and CDR2 SYDVKM come from the germline V gene. CDR3 bases: TGTGCCAGCAGTCGACAGGGGGCTGGGGTCAAAGAGACCCAGTACTTC. The encoded protein is CASSRQGAGVKETQYF.

This clonotype was seen only a few times. The V call is TRBV20-1, the J call TRBJ2-1; TRBD1 matches 8 bases. This CDR3 spans 13 amino acids. Trimming at V came to 2 bases and at J to 5 bases, leaving 2 bases not matched to a gene. CDR1 is DFQATT, CDR2 SNEGSKA, per germline (reference sequence). The CDR3: CSARRGQDNEQFF. CDR3 DNA: TGCAGTGCTAGAAGGGGACAGGACAATGAGCAGTTCTTC.

This chain uses TRBV20-1 with TRBJ2-3; 9 positions match TRBD2. This CDR3 spans 15 amino acids. Germline trimming cut 0 bases from V and 4 bases from J; bases unmatched to any gene: 5. Germline CDR1 reads DFQATT; CDR2 reads SNEGSKA (reference sequence). DNA of the CDR3: TGCAGTGCTAGAGATTTAGCGGGGGCCTCAGATACGCAGTATTTT. It encodes CSARDLAGASDTQYF.

This clonotype was detected ten times or more. The genes are TRBV27 and TRBJ2-7, with 13 bases aligning to TRBD2. J gave up 7 bases and V 4 bases, and 10 bases lay outside the gene matches. This CDR3 spans 16 amino acids. In germline, CDR1 is MNHEY, CDR2 SMNVEV (reference sequence). CDR3 bases: TGTGCCAGCAGTTCCCTCGGACTAGCGGGAGTTCGGGAGCAGTACTTC. It translates to CASSSLGLAGVREQYF.

Only a few counts were recorded for this clonotype. The CDR3 loop is CSARDTTQYF. CDR3 sequence (DNA): TGCAGTGCTAGAGATACTACGCAGTATTTT. The rearrangement links TRBV20-1 to TRBJ2-3, with D unclear. Germline V CDR1 and CDR2: DFQATT, SNEGSKA (reference sequence). The CDR3 has 10 residues. Trimming stripped 0 bases from V and 8 bases from J, with 3 bases between.

This clonotype was seen more than once but under ten times. The chain recombines TRBV5-1 with TRBJ1-1; D remains ambiguous. V was clipped by 0 bases and J by 1 base, with 16 bases between them. Per germline, CDR1 SGHRS and CDR2 YFSETQ. This CDR3 has 17 amino acids. The CDR3 loop reads CASSLAYSGQRNTEAFF. The CDR3 DNA is TGCGCCAGCAGCTTGGCCTACAGCGGTCAGCGGAACACTGAAGCTTTCTTT.

In its sample, this clonotype was seen a few times. This chain joins TRBV3-1 and TRBJ2-1; 11 bases map to TRBD2. The length of the CDR3 is 16 residues. Trimming at V came to 3 bases and at J to 8 bases, leaving 9 bases not matched to a gene. Germline CDR1 is LGHDT and CDR2 is YNNKEL (reference sequence). The CDR3 is CASSHPTSGAPHEQFF. The CDR3 DNA reads as TGTGCCAGCAGCCACCCGACTAGCGGGGCCCCCCATGAGCAGTTCTTC.

Ten or more counts support this clonotype. The chain is built from TRBV6-2 or TRBV6-3 and TRBJ1-4; D may be TRBD1 (6 bases). Trimming stripped 2 bases from V and 7 bases from J, with 11 bases between. The germline CDR1 and CDR2 sequences are MNHEY and SVGEGT. This CDR3 is 14 amino acids long. The CDR3 DNA reads TGTGCCAGCAGTTACGGGGGGCAATCTGAAAAACTGTTTTTT. Translating it yields CASSYGGQSEKLFF.

The chain combines TRBV12-3 or TRBV12-4 with TRBJ1-3; D call uncertain. V shed 6 bases and J shed 4 bases, with 10 bases lying between them. This CDR3 is 13 amino acids long. CDR3: CASSQSLGNTIYF. Written as DNA, the CDR3 is TGTGCCAGCAGCCAGTCCCTCGGAAACACCATATATTTT.